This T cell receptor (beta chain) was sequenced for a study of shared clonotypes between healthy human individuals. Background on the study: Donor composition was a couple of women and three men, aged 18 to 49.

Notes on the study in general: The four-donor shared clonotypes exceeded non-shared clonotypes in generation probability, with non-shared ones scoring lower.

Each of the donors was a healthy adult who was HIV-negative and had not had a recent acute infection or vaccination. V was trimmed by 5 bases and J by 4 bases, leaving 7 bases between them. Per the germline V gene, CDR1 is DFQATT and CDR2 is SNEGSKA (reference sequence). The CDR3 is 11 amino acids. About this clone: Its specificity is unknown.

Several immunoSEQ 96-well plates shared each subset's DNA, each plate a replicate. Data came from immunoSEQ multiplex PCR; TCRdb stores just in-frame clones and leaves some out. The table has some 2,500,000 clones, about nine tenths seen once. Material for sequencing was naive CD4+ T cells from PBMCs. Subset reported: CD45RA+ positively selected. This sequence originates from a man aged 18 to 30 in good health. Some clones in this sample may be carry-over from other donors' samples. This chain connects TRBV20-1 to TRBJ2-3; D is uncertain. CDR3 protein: CSAPVPDTQYF. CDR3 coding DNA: TGCAGTGCTCCAGTACCAGATACGCAGTATTTT.